The 28 T cell receptor beta chains given below trace back to one sample, sequenced in a study of cytomegalovirus exposure and HLA in healthy donors (dated by TCRdb to 2017 to 2019). Library creation used the immunoSEQ multiplex PCR assay. The multiplex PCR relied on a mix of 60 forward primers for TCR Vbeta segments and 13 reverse primers for TCR Jbeta segments. TCRdb provides this immuneACCESS table in a form limited to in-frame rearrangements. Some clones are lacking; in checked studies, under half of them reflect an unresolved V gene, and why the rest are absent is not known. A total of some 150,000 clones appear in this sample, about 78% of them only once. The top ten clones comprise approximately 3.9% of the sample. Sequences were obtained from PBMCs. These receptors came from a man aged 45 to 65 in good health and CMV-seropositive.

The chain couples TRBV19 to TRBJ2-5; 8 bases are shared with TRBD2. Per the germline V gene, CDR1 is LNHDA and CDR2 is SQIVND (reference sequence). The V and J ends lost 6 bases and 3 bases, in that order; junction bases with no gene match: 9. CDR3 length equals 15 residues. DNA for the CDR3: TGTGCCAGTAGGATATACGGGGGGGCAGAAGAGACCCAGTACTTC. Translating gives CASRIYGGAEETQYF.

The V and J genes are TRBV2 and TRBJ1-5; D may be TRBD1 (5 bases). CDR1 is SNHLY, CDR2 FYNNEI, per germline. The CDR3 is 14 residues long. Trimming shortened V by 7 bases and J by 5 bases, and 15 bases separated the two germline ends. The CDR3 sequence: CASNPGGGYQPQHF. The CDR3 coding sequence is TGTGCCAGCAATCCCGGGGGAGGGTATCAGCCCCAGCATTTT.

V usage is TRBV30 and J usage is TRBJ2-1; 12 bases line up with TRBD2. Germline-derived CDR1 and CDR2 are GTSNPN and SVGIG (reference sequence). Trimming removed 2 bases from V and 8 bases from J; junction bases left unmatched: 4. The CDR3 covers 14 residues. CDR3 bases: TGTGCCTGGAGTCTAGCGGGGGGGCGCGATGAGCAGTTCTTC. Protein sequence: CAWSLAGGRDEQFF.

This chain links TRBV5-1 with TRBJ1-2; 10 bases match TRBD1. The CDR3 extends over 14 amino acids. CDR1 SGHRS and CDR2 YFSETQ come from the germline V gene. With 4 bases clipped from V and 8 bases from J, the junction kept 8 bases outside the gene matches. This CDR3 reads CASSVGTGEGGYTF. The CDR3 nucleotides are TGCGCCAGCAGCGTCGGGACAGGGGAGGGCGGCTACACCTTC.

The CDR3 here is CASSPRQDSYEQYF. The CDR3 nucleotides are TGTGCCAGCAGTCCCCGACAGGACTCCTACGAGCAGTACTTC. V and J are TRBV6-1 and TRBJ2-7; possible D gene TRBD1, 6 bases. The CDR3 spans 14 residues. In germline, CDR1 is MNHNS, CDR2 SASEGT. Between the trimmed V and J ends, which lost 5 bases and 0 bases, there was a span of 11 bases.

With regard to this clone: Other DNA sequences in this specimen translate into the identical CDR3. This chain connects TRBV5-1 to TRBJ2-3; a possible D gene is TRBD2 (6 bases). The germline V gene has CDR1 SGHRS and CDR2 YFSETQ. V shed 0 bases and J shed 2 bases, with 16 bases lying between them. This CDR3 region has 17 residues. As DNA, the CDR3 is TGCGCCAGCAGCTTGGGTCATCCGGGACTCTTCACAGATACGCAGTATTTT. Protein: CASSLGHPGLFTDTQYF.

This clone was seen just once. The chain has TRBV11-3 and TRBJ2-5; possible D gene TRBD2, 5 bases. The CDR3 extends over 15 amino acids. CDR1 and CDR2 from the germline V gene are SGHNT and YENEEA. Trimming removed 5 bases at V and 2 bases at J, with 15 bases between. CDR3 DNA sequence: TGTGCCAGCAGCAATGGAGGTTCCCTACAAGAGACCCAGTACTTC. This codes for CASSNGGSLQETQYF.

The gene calls are TRBV2 and TRBJ2-2, with D tentatively TRBD1 (5 bases). V was trimmed by 9 bases and J by 5 bases, leaving 10 bases between them. The germline gives CDR1 SNHLY, CDR2 FYNNEI. This CDR3 is built from 12 residues. Written as DNA, the CDR3 is TGTGCCAGGGGGCGACCAACCGGGGAGCTGTTTTTT. Amino acids: CARGRPTGELFF.

CDR3 sequence (DNA): TGTGCCAGCAGTTACGACAGGGGGCCCCCCTACGAGCAGTACTTC. Its translation is CASSYDRGPPYEQYF. The rearrangement links TRBV6-5 to TRBJ2-7; the match to TRBD1 covers 10 bases. The CDR3 runs to 15 residues. The germline CDR1 and CDR2 sequences are MNHEY and SVGAGI. V trimming: 2 bases; J trimming: 2 bases; junction bases outside the gene matches: 3.

This clone was counted a single time. This chain connects TRBV29-1 to TRBJ2-2; 9 bases fit TRBD1. Germline CDR1 SQVTM, CDR2 ANQGSEA. The ends lost 3 bases at V and 2 bases at J; junction bases unmatched: 1. The length of the CDR3 is 14 residues. CDR3 region: CSVEDRGNTGELFF. The CDR3 DNA sequence: TGCAGCGTTGAGGACAGGGGAAACACCGGGGAGCTGTTTTTT.

The chain carries TRBV6-6 and TRBJ1-3; D unclear. This CDR3 is 11 amino acids long. The V gene lost 8 bases and the J gene lost 4 bases, with 6 bases spanning the gap. Germline values: CDR1 MNHNY, CDR2 SVGAGI (reference sequence). CDR3 coding DNA: TGTGCCAGCGTACAGGGAAACACCATATATTTT. Protein: CASVQGNTIYF.

J is TRBJ2-3 and V is TRBV4-1; 7 bases map to TRBD1. The V gene's germline CDR1 is MGHRA and CDR2 YSYEKL. V dropped 1 base and J dropped 5; count of bases not matched to a gene: 9. CDR3 length: 16 amino acids. The CDR3 nucleotides are TGCGCCAGCAGCCAAGTGGGACAGATCCGGGGAGATACGCAGTATTTT. Translating gives CASSQVGQIRGDTQYF.

This chain connects TRBV27 to TRBJ1-1, with 7 bases identical to TRBD1. Germline V gene data show CDR1 as MNHEY and CDR2 as SMNVEV (reference sequence). The CDR3 length is 14 residues. Trimming at V came to 8 bases and at J to 4 bases, leaving 10 bases not matched to a gene. CDR3 loop: CASGNRGLATEAFF. In DNA form, the CDR3 reads TGTGCCAGCGGCAACAGGGGCTTGGCCACTGAAGCTTTCTTT.

The V and J genes are TRBV9 and TRBJ2-7; tentatively, D is TRBD2 (6 bases). Trimming stripped 4 bases from V and 2 bases from J, with 13 bases between. The CDR3 spans 14 residues. The germline CDR1 and CDR2 sequences are SGDLS and YYNGEE. The CDR3 coding sequence is TGTGCCAGCAGCCTAGGGACTTTTCCCTACGAGCAGTACTTC. Protein sequence: CASSLGTFPYEQYF.

This clone occurred a few times. The chain is built from TRBV10-3 and TRBJ2-5; 9 bases align to TRBD2. Germline V lookup: CDR1 ENHRY, CDR2 SYGVKD. V lost 0 bases, J lost 1 base, and 3 bases stayed unmatched. The CDR3 has 16 amino acids. CDR3 in DNA: TGTGCCATCAGTGAGTCCACAGCGGGGGGCCAAGAGACCCAGTACTTC. Its protein product is CAISESTAGGQETQYF.

The chain combines TRBV7-9 with TRBJ2-2, with D unresolved. Trimming stripped 4 bases from V and 2 bases from J, with 14 bases between. The CDR3 is made up of 16 amino acids. The germline CDR1 and CDR2 sequences are SEHNR and FQNEAQ (reference sequence). The CDR3 nucleotides read TGTGCCAGCAGCTCCCAGACGAGCGCAAACACCGGGGAGCTGTTTTTT. Encoded protein: CASSSQTSANTGELFF.

The gene calls are TRBV27 and TRBJ2-1, with 9 bases lining up with TRBD2. The CDR3 is made up of 15 amino acids. Germline lookup yields CDR1 MNHEY and CDR2 SMNVEV (reference sequence). V lost 8 bases to trimming and J lost 2 bases; unmatched junction nucleotides: 7. The CDR3 region has the DNA TGTGCCAGCTCTGTAGCGGGGGCCGCCTACAATGAGCAGTTCTTC. Its translation is CASSVAGAAYNEQFF.

The V and J genes are TRBV6-5 and TRBJ2-5; D is uncertain. The DNA end lines up better with TRBJ2-7; the J call may be wrong. CDR3 length equals 14 residues. Germline lookup yields CDR1 MNHEY and CDR2 SVGAGI. CDR3 sequence reads: CASSYQPGAYEQYF. CDR3 nucleotides: TGTGCCAGCAGTTATCAGCCCGGAGCCTACGAGCAGTACTTC.

V is TRBV1 and J is TRBJ2-7; the table names TRBD2, a call not compared with the DNA. TRBV1 has pseudogene status. CDR3 length: 15 amino acids. Here the CDR3 reads CTSSQLDSWWDEQYF. The CDR3 DNA reads as TGCACCAGCAGCCAGTTAGACTCCTGGTGGGACGAGCAGTACTTC.

This clone appeared a single time. This chain links TRBV7-3 with TRBJ2-1; D remains unclear. V was shortened by 5 bases and J by 1 base, with 12 bases between the two germline ends. From germline, CDR1 is SGHTA and CDR2 FQGTGA. CDR3 length equals 15 residues. The CDR3 DNA sequence: TGTGCCAGCAGCCCCAACTTGAATTCCTACAATGAGCAGTTCTTC. As protein: CASSPNLNSYNEQFF.

On this clone itself: In the same sample, other DNA sequences code for this CDR3. The chain uses TRBV27 and TRBJ2-7, with a possible D match to TRBD1 (5 bases). The CDR3 runs to 13 residues. Per the germline V gene, CDR1 is MNHEY and CDR2 is SMNVEV (reference sequence). Between the trimmed V and J ends, which lost 2 bases and 3 bases, there was a span of 8 bases. This CDR3 is CASSLGQDYEQYF. In nucleotides, the CDR3 is TGTGCCAGCAGTTTAGGACAAGACTACGAGCAGTACTTC.

This clone was seen a single time. The rearrangement uses TRBV29-1 and TRBJ1-1; D is undetermined. The V gene lost 4 bases and the J gene lost 7 bases, with 16 bases spanning the gap. This CDR3 contains 13 residues. Germline CDR1 is SQVTM and CDR2 is ANQGSEA. The CDR3 DNA reads as TGCAGCGTTGGGCCCCCCGGGAGGAATGAAGCTTTCTTT. This encodes CSVGPPGRNEAFF.

V is TRBV4-3 and J is TRBJ1-6; TRBD1 matches 9 bases. V shed 0 bases, J shed 6 bases, and the junction held 12 bases outside the gene matches. The CDR3 runs to 19 residues. The germline gives CDR1 LGHNA, CDR2 YSLEER. The CDR3 protein is CASSQDLLGQGMSNSPLHF. CDR3 sequence (DNA): TGCGCCAGCAGCCAAGATCTTCTAGGACAGGGGATGAGTAATTCACCCCTCCACTTT.

The rearrangement uses TRBV29-1 and TRBJ2-1, with 7 bases lining up with TRBD1. CDR3 length: 14 amino acids. Germline CDR1 is SQVTM and CDR2 is ANQGSEA. With V trimmed by 4 bases and J by 5 bases, 8 bases remained unmatched. CDR3 protein: CSVGYRGRNNEQFF. The CDR3 DNA reads TGCAGCGTTGGGTACAGGGGCCGCAACAATGAGCAGTTCTTC.

The chain recombines TRBV18 with TRBJ1-3; 7 bases agree with TRBD1. The J segment lost 2 bases and the V segment lost 5 bases, leaving 6 bases of the junction unmatched. There are 15 residues in the CDR3. Germline values: CDR1 KGHSH, CDR2 LQKENI. CDR3 region: CASSRDRVTGNTIYF. The CDR3 DNA sequence: TGTGCCAGCTCAAGAGACAGGGTGACTGGAAACACCATATATTTT.

V gene TRBV7-9 combines with J gene TRBJ2-2; 9 bases line up with TRBD2. This CDR3 contains 16 residues. CDR1 is SEHNR, CDR2 FQNEAQ, per germline (reference sequence). Trimming removed 6 bases from V and 3 bases from J; junction bases left unmatched: 8. CDR3 bases: TGTGCCAGCAGACCCCGGGGCGGGAGGGACACCGGGGAGCTGTTTTTT. This encodes CASRPRGGRDTGELFF.

This clone was observed a single time. The CDR3 ends on some other residue instead of the conserved phenylalanine or tryptophan, so this is likely a read error. The chain carries TRBV28 and TRBJ1-1, with 7 bases matching TRBD1. This CDR3 contains 14 residues. CDR1 MDHEN and CDR2 SYDVKM come from the germline V gene. With V trimmed by 3 bases and J by 1 base, 2 bases remained unmatched. The DNA for the CDR3 is TGTGCCAGCAGTTTTTGGACAGGGAACACTGAAGCTTTCCTT. Translating gives CASSFWTGNTEAFL.

This clone showed up just a few times. The rearrangement uses TRBV6-1 and TRBJ1-5; 10 bases agree with TRBD1. V was clipped by 4 bases and J by 5 bases; unmatched bases: 5. Germline-derived CDR1 and CDR2 are MNHNS and SASEGT. CDR3 length: 15 residues. The CDR3 sequence: CASSAGTGVYQPQHF. The CDR3 bases are TGTGCCAGCAGTGCCGGGACAGGGGTTTATCAGCCCCAGCATTTT.